The clone carrying this T cell receptor (beta chain) was found a few times. The source of the sample is a study of T-cell memory formation after mild COVID-19. Each CDR3 protein is one row after TCRdb ran MiXCR on the 5' RACE reads. This sample yields 500,000 to 650,000 distinct CDR3 sequences, of which less than 25% are seen a single time; approximately 8% belongs to the top ten. The source material was PBMCs or a T cell subset sorted from them (not recorded which). This clonotype originated in an adult woman who had mild COVID-19 (a few samples of this study predate the infection). Cell type and time point are not known.

Here the CDR3 reads CATSAPSGGPSDTQYF. In nucleotides, the CDR3 is TGTGCCACCAGTGCCCCCAGCGGAGGGCCCTCAGATACGCAGTATTTT. This chain joins TRBV24-1 and TRBJ2-3, with D possibly being TRBD2 (6 bases). CDR3 length equals 16 residues. Germline V lookup: CDR1 KGHDR, CDR2 SFDVKD. V lost 5 bases and J lost 4, with 18 bases in between.